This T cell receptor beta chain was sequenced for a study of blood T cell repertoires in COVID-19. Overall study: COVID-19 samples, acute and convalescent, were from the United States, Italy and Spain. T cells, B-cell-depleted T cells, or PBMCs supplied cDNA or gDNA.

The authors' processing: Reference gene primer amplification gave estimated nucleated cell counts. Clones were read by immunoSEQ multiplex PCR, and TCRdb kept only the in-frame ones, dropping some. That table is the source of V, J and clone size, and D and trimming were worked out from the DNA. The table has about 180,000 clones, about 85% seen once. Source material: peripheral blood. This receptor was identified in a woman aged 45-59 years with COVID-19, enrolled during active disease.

In nucleotides, the CDR3 is TGTGCCAGCAGTTTATCGGCAGGGGGGTCGAATGGCTACACCTTC. Its protein product is CASSLSAGGSNGYTF. The chain combines TRBV27 with TRBJ1-2; 7 bases are a match to TRBD1. The CDR3 sequence is 15 residues long. V trimming: 0 bases; J trimming: 6 bases; junction bases outside the gene matches: 7. Germline CDR1 reads MNHEY; CDR2 reads SMNVEV (reference sequence).